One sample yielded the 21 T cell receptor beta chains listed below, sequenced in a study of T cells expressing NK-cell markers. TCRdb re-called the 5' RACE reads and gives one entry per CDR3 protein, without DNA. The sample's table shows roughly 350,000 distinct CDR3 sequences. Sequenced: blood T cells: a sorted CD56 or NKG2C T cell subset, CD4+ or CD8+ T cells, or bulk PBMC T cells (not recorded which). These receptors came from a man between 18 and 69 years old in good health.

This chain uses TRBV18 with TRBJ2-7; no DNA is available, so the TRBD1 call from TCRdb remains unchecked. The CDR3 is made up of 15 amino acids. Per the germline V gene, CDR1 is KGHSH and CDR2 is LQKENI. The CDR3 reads CASSPKDSYEGEQYF.

CDR3 loop: CAIGDRRSQYF. The rearrangement links TRBV10-3 to TRBJ2-5; TCRdb's D call, TRBD1, is unchecked because there is no DNA. CDR3 length: 11 residues. Germline CDR1 reads ENHRY; CDR2 reads SYGVKD.

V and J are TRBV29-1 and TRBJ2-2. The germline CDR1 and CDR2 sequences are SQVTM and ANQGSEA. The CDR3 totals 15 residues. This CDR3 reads CSVVGIGPNTGELFF.

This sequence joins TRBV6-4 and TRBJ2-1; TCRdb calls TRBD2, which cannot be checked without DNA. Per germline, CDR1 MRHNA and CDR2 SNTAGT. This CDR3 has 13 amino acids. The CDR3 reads CASSRAGGLEQFF.

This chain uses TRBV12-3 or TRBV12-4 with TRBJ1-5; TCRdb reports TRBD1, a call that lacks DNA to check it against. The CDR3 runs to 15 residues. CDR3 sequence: CASSRGHGGNQPQHF.

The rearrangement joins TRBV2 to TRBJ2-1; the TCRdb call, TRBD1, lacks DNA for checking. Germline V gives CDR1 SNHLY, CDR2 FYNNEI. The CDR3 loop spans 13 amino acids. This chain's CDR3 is CAHRTGRHGEQFF.

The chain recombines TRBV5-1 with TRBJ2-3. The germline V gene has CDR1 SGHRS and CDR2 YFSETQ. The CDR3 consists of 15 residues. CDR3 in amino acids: CASSRWSTSTDTQYF.

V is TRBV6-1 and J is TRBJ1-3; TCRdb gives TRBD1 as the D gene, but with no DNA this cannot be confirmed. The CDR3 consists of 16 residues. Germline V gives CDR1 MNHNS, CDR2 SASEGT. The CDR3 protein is CASSDPGTASGNTIYF.

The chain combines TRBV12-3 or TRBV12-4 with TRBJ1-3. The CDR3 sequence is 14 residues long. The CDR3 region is CASRTSWAGNTIYF.

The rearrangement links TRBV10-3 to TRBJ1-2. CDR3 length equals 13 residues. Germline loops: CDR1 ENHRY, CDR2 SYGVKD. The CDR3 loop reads CAISDTEVYGYTF.

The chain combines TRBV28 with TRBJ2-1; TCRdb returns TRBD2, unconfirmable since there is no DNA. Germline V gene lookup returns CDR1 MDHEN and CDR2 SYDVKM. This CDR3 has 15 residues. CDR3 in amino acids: CASTTLSGGNNEQFF.

CDR3 loop: CASSRGTSGVSETQYF. The chain links TRBV3-1 to TRBJ2-5; TCRdb's D gene call, TRBD2, goes unchecked for lack of DNA. CDR3 length: 16 amino acids. Germline V gene data show CDR1 as LGHDT and CDR2 as YNNKEL (reference sequence).

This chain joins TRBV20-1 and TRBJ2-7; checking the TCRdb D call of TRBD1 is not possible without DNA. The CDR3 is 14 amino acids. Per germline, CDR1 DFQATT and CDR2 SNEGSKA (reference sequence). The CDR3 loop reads CSAPNGQGKYEQYF.

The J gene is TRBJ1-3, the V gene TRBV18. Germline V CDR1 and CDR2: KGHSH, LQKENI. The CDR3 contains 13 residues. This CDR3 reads CASSPPVGNTIYF.

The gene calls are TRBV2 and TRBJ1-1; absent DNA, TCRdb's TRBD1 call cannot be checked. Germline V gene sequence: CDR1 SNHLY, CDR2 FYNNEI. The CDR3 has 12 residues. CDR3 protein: CASRLTGGEAFF.

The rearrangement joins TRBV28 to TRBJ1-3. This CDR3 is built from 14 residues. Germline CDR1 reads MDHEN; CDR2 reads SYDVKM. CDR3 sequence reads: CASAQQGSGNTIYF.

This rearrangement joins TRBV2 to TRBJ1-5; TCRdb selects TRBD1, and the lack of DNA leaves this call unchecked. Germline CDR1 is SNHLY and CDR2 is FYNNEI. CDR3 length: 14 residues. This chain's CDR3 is CASRATGVGQPQHF.

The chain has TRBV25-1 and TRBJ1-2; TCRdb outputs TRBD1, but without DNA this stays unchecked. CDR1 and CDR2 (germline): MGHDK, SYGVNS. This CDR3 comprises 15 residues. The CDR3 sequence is CASSDIQGATDGYTF.

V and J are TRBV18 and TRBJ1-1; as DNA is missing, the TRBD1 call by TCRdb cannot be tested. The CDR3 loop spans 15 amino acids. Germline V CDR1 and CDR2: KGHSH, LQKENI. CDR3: CASSLNQGENTEAFF.

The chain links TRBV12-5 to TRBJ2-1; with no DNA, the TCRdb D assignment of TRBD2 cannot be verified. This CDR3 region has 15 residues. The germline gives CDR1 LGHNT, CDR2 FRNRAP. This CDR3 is CASGLGQGEVDEQFF. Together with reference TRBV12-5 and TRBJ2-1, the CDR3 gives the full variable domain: DARVTQTPRHKVTEMGQEVTMRCQPILGHNTVFWYRQTMMQGLELLAYFRNRAPLDDSGMPKDRFSAEMPDATLATLKIQPSEPRDSAVYFCASGLGQGEVDEQFFGPGTRLTVL.

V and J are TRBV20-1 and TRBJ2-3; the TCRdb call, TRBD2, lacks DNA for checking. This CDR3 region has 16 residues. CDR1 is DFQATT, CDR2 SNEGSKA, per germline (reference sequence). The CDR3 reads CSAEDSAGGSIDTQYF.